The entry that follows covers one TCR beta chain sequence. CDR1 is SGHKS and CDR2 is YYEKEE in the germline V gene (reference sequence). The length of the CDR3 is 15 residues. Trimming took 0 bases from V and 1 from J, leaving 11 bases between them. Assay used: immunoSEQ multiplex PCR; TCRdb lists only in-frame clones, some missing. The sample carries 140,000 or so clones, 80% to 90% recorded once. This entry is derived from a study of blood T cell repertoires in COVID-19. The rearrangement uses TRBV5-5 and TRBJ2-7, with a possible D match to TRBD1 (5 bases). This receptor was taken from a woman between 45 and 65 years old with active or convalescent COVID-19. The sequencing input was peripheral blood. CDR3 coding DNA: TGTGCCAGCAGCTTGGAGGCGCACAGGTCCTACGAGCAGTACTTC. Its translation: CASSLEAHRSYEQYF.